These 28 T cell receptor beta chains were all obtained from the same sample, sequenced in a study of post-analysis software for immune sequencing data. The TCR beta cDNA libraries carried unique molecular identifiers. TCRdb passed the PCR reads through MiXCR, listing each CDR3 protein once. The table has 400,000 to 500,000 distinct CDR3 sequences, about 40% seen once. Antigens of these TCRs are unknown. Study-wide points: TRBV5-6, TRBV5-1 and TRBV20-1 were among several TRBV segments more frequent in patients than controls.

Material: blood. The receptors were gathered from a girl under 10 years old with multiple sclerosis.

This clonotype occurred a few times. The CDR3 sequence is CASSQQLLGHEQYF. CDR3 coding DNA: TGTGCCAGCAGCCAGCAGCTGTTGGGTCACGAGCAGTACTTC. This chain connects TRBV3-1 to TRBJ2-5; D gene uncertain. The J call may be in error: the DNA end matches TRBJ2-7 better. This CDR3 is 14 amino acids long. Germline V gene data show CDR1 as LGHDT and CDR2 as YNNKEL (reference sequence).

The chain employs TRBV6-5 and TRBJ2-4, with 7 bases matching TRBD2. Germline V CDR1 and CDR2: MNHEY, SVGAGI. The CDR3 is made up of 16 amino acids. Losses at the gene ends were 0 bases for V and 13 bases for J; bases not matched to a gene: 15. DNA for the CDR3: TGTGCCAGCAGTTACTCCTCCAGCCCACGGGCGGGGGAGCAGTACTTC. Its protein is CASSYSSSPRAGEQYF.

This chain joins TRBV6-1 and TRBJ1-2; no definite D call. The CDR3 contains 14 residues. Germline V gives CDR1 MNHNS, CDR2 SASEGT. V was trimmed by 4 bases and J by 2 bases, leaving 11 bases between them. The CDR3 region has the DNA TGTGCCAGCAGTGGGACGGAATTCAACTATGGCTACACCTTC. Translating it yields CASSGTEFNYGYTF.

This clonotype turned up a few times. The chain has TRBV10-3 and TRBJ2-5; the D gene is possibly TRBD2 (6 bases). The CDR3 contains 13 residues. V lost 7 bases and J lost 3, with 12 bases in between. Germline V lookup: CDR1 ENHRY, CDR2 SYGVKD. The CDR3 DNA sequence: TGTGCCATCAAGCCGGGGGAAAAAGAGACCCAGTACTTC. This codes for CAIKPGEKETQYF.

This clonotype showed up just a few times. The chain uses TRBV25-1 and TRBJ2-1, with TRBD1 matching 10 bases. V shed 6 bases and J 8 bases; nucleotides not matched to a gene: 13. CDR3 length: 16 amino acids. CDR1 and CDR2 (germline): MGHDK, SYGVNS. The CDR3 region has the DNA TGTGCCAGCAGCGCGCGAATGGGACAGGGGTTCGATGAGCAGTTCTTC. This gives the protein CASSARMGQGFDEQFF.

This clonotype occurred a few times. The genes are TRBV20-1 and TRBJ2-3, with D possibly being TRBD2 (6 bases). This CDR3 comprises 14 residues. Germline-derived CDR1 and CDR2 are DFQATT and SNEGSKA (reference sequence). V was cut by 7 bases and J by 0 bases, with 14 bases left in between. The CDR3 loop reads CSDGGGPSTDTQYF. In DNA form, the CDR3 reads TGCAGTGATGGGGGAGGCCCTAGCACAGATACGCAGTATTTT.

This clonotype appeared a few times. The chain has TRBV18 and TRBJ2-5; D ambiguous. CDR3 length: 14 amino acids. The germline gives CDR1 KGHSH, CDR2 LQKENI. The V end lost 3 bases, the J end lost 0 bases, and 8 bases lay between the germline ends. The CDR3 DNA reads TGTGCCAGCTCACCGATCACCCACCAAGAGACCCAGTACTTC. This sequence encodes CASSPITHQETQYF. Using reference TRBV18 and TRBJ2-5 for the parts outside the CDR3, the full variable domain is NAGVMQNPRHLVRRRGQEARLRCSPMKGHSHVYWYRQLPEEGLKFMVYLQKENIIDESGMPKERFSAEFPKEGPSILRIQQVVRGDSAAYFCASSPITHQETQYFGPGTRLLVL.

The V and J genes are TRBV12-3 or TRBV12-4 and TRBJ2-5, with D possibly TRBD2 on 5 matching bases. There are 15 residues in the CDR3. Deletions cut 0 bases from V and 5 bases from J, with 13 bases between. As DNA, the CDR3 is TGTGCCAGCAGTTTAGCGGGAGAAGGGCCGGAGACCCAGTACTTC. It translates to CASSLAGEGPETQYF.

This clonotype was seen a handful of times. A much larger clone lies one base from this, so it may be a read error. V gene TRBV4-3 combines with J gene TRBJ1-2; D is unresolved. The CDR3 is made up of 14 amino acids. The V end lost 0 bases, the J end lost 2 bases, and 7 bases lay between the germline ends. Per the germline V gene, CDR1 is LGHNA and CDR2 is YSLEER. CDR3 DNA: TGCGCCAGCAGCCAAGATGGCCGCAACTATGGCTACACCTTC. Protein product: CASSQDGRNYGYTF.

This clonotype was detected only a few times. This rearrangement joins TRBV15 to TRBJ2-7, with unresolved D. The germline CDR1 and CDR2 sequences are LNHNV and YYDKDF (reference sequence). The CDR3 has 15 amino acids. The V end was cut by 0 bases, the J end by 0 bases, with 9 bases between. CDR3 bases: TGTGCCACCAGCAGAGAGCTGATGAGCTCCTACGAGCAGTACTTC. This sequence encodes CATSRELMSSYEQYF. Supplemented by reference TRBV15 and TRBJ2-7, the full variable domain reads DAMVIQNPRYQVTQFGKPVTLSCSQTLNHNVMYWYQQKSSQAPKLLFHYYDKDFNNEADTPDNFQSRRPNTSFCFLDIRSPGLGDTAMYLCATSRELMSSYEQYFGPGTRLTVT.

J is TRBJ1-4 and V is TRBV27, with 9 bases that match TRBD1. Unmatched junction bases numbered 6, after V lost 5 bases and J lost 8 bases. Looked up from germline, CDR1 is MNHEY and CDR2 is SMNVEV (reference sequence). This CDR3 region has 14 residues. The CDR3 DNA reads as TGTGCCAGCAGTCACAGGGGGCCAGGGGAAAAACTGTTTTTT. This codes for CASSHRGPGEKLFF.

This sequence joins TRBV3-1 and TRBJ1-5; a weak D match, TRBD1 (5 bases). There are 14 residues in the CDR3. Germline V CDR1 and CDR2: LGHDT, YNNKEL (reference sequence). The V gene lost 3 bases and the J gene lost 7 bases, with 13 bases spanning the gap. Here the CDR3 DNA reads TGTGCCAGCAGCCAGGTTCAGGGAGGGCAGCCCCAGCATTTT. The encoded protein is CASSQVQGGQPQHF. The variable domain in full, completed from reference TRBV3-1 and TRBJ1-5, reads DTAVSQTPKYLVTQMGNDKSIKCEQNLGHDTMYWYKQDSKKFLKIMFSYNNKELIINETVPNRFSPKSPDKAHLNLHINSLELGDSAVYFCASSQVQGGQPQHFGDGTRLSIL.

The count of this clonotype is one. The chain carries TRBV12-3 or TRBV12-4 and TRBJ2-3; no clear D gene. The CDR3 loop spans 12 amino acids. The V gene lost 6 bases and the J gene lost 4 bases, with 8 bases spanning the gap. Here the CDR3 DNA reads TGTGCCAGCAGAATGACATCAGATACGCAGTATTTT. As protein: CASRMTSDTQYF.

In its sample, this clonotype was seen a few times. The chain is built from TRBV4-2 and TRBJ2-5; TRBD1 agrees at 7 bases. The DNA matches TRBJ2-7 better at its end, which makes the J call doubtful. The germline V gene has CDR1 LGHNA and CDR2 YNFKEQ. The CDR3 loop spans 16 amino acids. The CDR3 sequence: CASSLHGGEGGNEQYF. In DNA, the CDR3 is TGTGCCAGCAGCCTTCATGGCGGTGAAGGGGGCAACGAGCAGTACTTC.

The V gene is TRBV20-1, the J gene TRBJ2-2, with D uncertain. The CDR3 covers 14 residues. Trimming took 0 bases from V and 1 from J, leaving 6 bases between them. Germline values: CDR1 DFQATT, CDR2 SNEGSKA (reference sequence). The CDR3 region has the DNA TGCAGTGCTAGAGATCGAGGGAACACCGGGGAGCTGTTTTTT. Protein product: CSARDRGNTGELFF.

The V and J genes are TRBV7-8 and TRBJ1-5, with 9 bases identical to TRBD1. Germline V CDR1 and CDR2: SGHVS, FQNEAQ. Losses at the gene ends were 4 bases for V and 1 base for J; bases not matched to a gene: 11. The CDR3 length is 18 residues. The DNA for the CDR3 is TGTGCCAGCAGCTCAGGACAGGGGATCTTTTGGAGCAATCAGCCCCAGCATTTT. Translation gives CASSSGQGIFWSNQPQHF. The whole variable domain, filled in from reference TRBV7-8 and TRBJ1-5, reads GAGVSQSPRYKVAKRGQDVALRCDPISGHVSLFWYQQALGQGPEFLTYFQNEAQLDKSGLPSDRFFAERPEGSVSTLKIQRTQQEDSAVYLCASSSGQGIFWSNQPQHFGDGTRLSIL.

This sequence joins TRBV29-1 and TRBJ2-7, with 8 bases matching TRBD1. The CDR3 totals 13 residues. Germline values: CDR1 SQVTM, CDR2 ANQGSEA. The junction had 7 bases not matched to a gene; V was cut back by 6 bases and J by 3 bases. CDR3 loop: CSVEDRARYEQYF. The DNA for the CDR3 is TGCAGCGTCGAGGACAGGGCCCGCTACGAGCAGTACTTC.

V gene TRBV10-3 combines with J gene TRBJ2-1; D possibly matches TRBD1 or TRBD2 (6 bases each). V lost 3 bases, J lost 2 bases, and 8 bases lay in between. CDR3 size: 14 residues. CDR1 is ENHRY and CDR2 is SYGVKD in the germline V gene. The DNA for the CDR3 is TGTGCCATCAGTGAAGGGGGGCCCTACAATGAGCAGTTCTTC. Encoded protein: CAISEGGPYNEQFF.

CDR3 in DNA: TGCAGCGCCGACGGGGGGCAAGGTGGTCCAAACATTCAGTACTTC. This translates into CSADGGQGGPNIQYF. The rearrangement uses TRBV29-1 and TRBJ2-7; D possibly corresponds to TRBD2 (7 bases). The DNA end favors TRBJ2-4, so the J call may be wrong. The CDR3 spans 15 residues. CDR1 SQVTM and CDR2 ANQGSEA come from the germline V gene.

This clonotype has a count of ten or more. This chain joins TRBV29-1 and TRBJ2-5, with TRBD1 matching 7 bases. The trim removed 7 bases at V and 0 bases at J, leaving 5 bases unmatched. This CDR3 is built from 13 residues. CDR1 is SQVTM, CDR2 ANQGSEA, per germline. DNA for the CDR3: TGCAGCGCCACGGGACAGTACCAAGAGACCCAGTACTTC. It yields the protein CSATGQYQETQYF.

This chain links TRBV5-1 with TRBJ2-2; possibly TRBD1 for D (5 bases). This CDR3 comprises 15 residues. CDR1 and CDR2 from the germline V gene are SGHRS and YFSETQ. V lost 5 bases, J lost 5 bases, and 16 bases lay in between. The CDR3 nucleotides are TGCGCCAGCAGGCCCACAGGAAGGGATACCGGGGAGCTGTTTTTT. This encodes CASRPTGRDTGELFF.

The rearrangement links TRBV10-3 to TRBJ1-1; D unresolved. The V end lost 3 bases, the J end lost 8 bases, and 13 bases lay between the germline ends. The CDR3 loop spans 13 amino acids. The germline V gene encodes CDR1 ENHRY and CDR2 SYGVKD. The CDR3 spells CAISESNLGEAFF. CDR3 nucleotides: TGTGCCATCAGTGAAAGTAACCTCGGGGAAGCTTTCTTT.

This clonotype has a handful of counts. V gene TRBV6-5 combines with J gene TRBJ1-1; a weak D match, TRBD1 (6 bases). V dropped 6 bases and J dropped 0 bases, with 8 bases sitting between them. The CDR3 extends over 13 amino acids. Germline CDR1 MNHEY, CDR2 SVGAGI. The CDR3 region has the DNA TGTGCCAGCAGCAACAGGGTGAACACTGAAGCTTTCTTT. Its translation is CASSNRVNTEAFF.

The rearrangement links TRBV9 to TRBJ2-1; 9 positions agree with TRBD1. The CDR3 totals 17 residues. Germline-derived CDR1 and CDR2 are SGDLS and YYNGEE. The trim removed 7 bases at V and 0 bases at J, leaving 11 bases unmatched. Written as DNA, the CDR3 is TGTGCCAGCGGCCGGGACAGGGAAACGGGCTCCTACAATGAGCAGTTCTTC. This encodes CASGRDRETGSYNEQFF.

The rearrangement joins TRBV6-6 to TRBJ2-7, with a tentative D call TRBD2 (7 bases). This CDR3 region has 15 residues. Trimming removed 2 bases from V and 5 bases from J, with 16 bases in between. Germline V lookup: CDR1 MNHNY, CDR2 SVGAGI (reference sequence). The CDR3 region is CASSYRAGGGHEQYF. The CDR3 DNA reads TGTGCCAGCAGTTACCGGGCAGGCGGGGGCCACGAGCAGTACTTC.

This clonotype was counted only a few times. The rearrangement joins TRBV13 to TRBJ2-7, with TRBD2 matching 7 bases. This CDR3 contains 14 residues. With 0 bases clipped from V and 5 bases from J, the junction kept 4 bases outside the gene matches. CDR1 is PRHDT, CDR2 FYEKMQ, per germline (reference sequence). The CDR3 sequence is CASSLGAGGNEQYF. CDR3 DNA: TGTGCCAGCAGCTTAGGGGCCGGGGGGAACGAGCAGTACTTC. The whole variable domain, filled in from reference TRBV13 and TRBJ2-7, reads AAGVIQSPRHLIKEKRETATLKCYPIPRHDTVYWYQQGPGQDPQFLISFYEKMQSDKGSIPDRFSAQQFSDYHSELNMSSLELGDSALYFCASSLGAGGNEQYFGPGTRLTVT.

This clonotype was detected only a few times. The rearrangement uses TRBV29-1 and TRBJ2-3, with D uncertain. Germline CDR1 and CDR2: SQVTM and ANQGSEA. Between the trimmed V and J ends, which lost 0 bases and 4 bases, there was a span of 17 bases. The CDR3 totals 16 residues. CDR3 protein: CSVEEGTGDVADTQYF. For the CDR3, the DNA is TGCAGCGTTGAAGAAGGTACGGGTGACGTTGCAGATACGCAGTATTTT.

The chain joins TRBV5-1 to TRBJ2-5; D is unresolved. V was cut by 1 base and J by 2 bases, with 6 bases left in between. The CDR3 loop spans 13 amino acids. CDR1 and CDR2 from the germline V gene are SGHRS and YFSETQ. CDR3 in amino acids: CASSLIEQETQYF. The CDR3 nucleotides are TGCGCCAGCAGCTTGATAGAACAAGAGACCCAGTACTTC. Supplemented by reference TRBV5-1 and TRBJ2-5, the full variable domain reads KAGVTQTPRYLIKTRGQQVTLSCSPISGHRSVSWYQQTPGQGLQFLFEYFSETQRNKGNFPGRFSGRQFSNSRSEMNVSTLELGDSALYLCASSLIEQETQYFGPGTRLLVL.